This TCR beta chain was recorded in a study of T-cell reconstitution after alpha-beta-depleted transplantation in children. The table lists this clonotype with many counts. Its antigen is as yet unknown. During its preparation, the TCRbeta library received unique molecular identifiers. TCRdb redid the calling of the PCR reads with MiXCR, one entry per CDR3 protein. The repertoire holds approximately 630,000 distinct CDR3 sequences, with around 13% as singletons. Findings and limits, study-wide: After transplant, at about two months, alpha-beta T cells were reportedly derived from several hundred expanded graft clones. Fresh T-cell production supplied most of the T-cell counts and diversity seen one year after transplant. Surviving recipient T cells and intrathymic progenitors accounted for some patients' high TCRbeta diversity at day 60.

This CDR3 is built from 15 residues. Germline V lookup: CDR1 ENHRY, CDR2 SYGVKD. V was clipped by 4 bases and J by 1 base; unmatched bases: 3. The chain has TRBV10-3 and TRBJ1-5; 8 bases align to TRBD1. The specimen comprised PBMCs, sampled before TCRalphabeta/CD19-depleted stem cell transplant. The source is a girl aged 2 to 10 with congenital amegakaryocytic thrombocytopenia, due to receive a stem cell transplant. The CDR3 coding sequence is TGTGCCATCAGTGTGACAGGGGAAAGCAATCAGCCCCAGCATTTT. Its translation is CAISVTGESNQPQHF.